These T cell receptor beta chains were read from a single sample in a study of blood T cell repertoires in COVID-19. The method was immunoSEQ multiplex PCR; TCRdb's version includes in-frame clones alone and lacks a portion of them. Among some 200,000 clones listed, approximately 87% were seen once. Sequencing input: PBMCs or T cells enriched from blood (not recorded which). Every receptor here comes from a woman aged 50 to 60 in a cohort exposed to, infected with or recovered from COVID-19 (not recorded which). Each CDR3 is given with its conserved first and last residue. D genes are given only for firm matches. The size field is filled for only some rows; it gives once, few, many or a size class.

clone_size: -
v_call: TRBV25-1
j_call: TRBJ2-1
d_call: -
cdr3_aa: CASRAGQTYYNEQFF
cdr3_nt: TGTGCCAGCAGAGCGGGACAAACTTATTACAATGAGCAGTTCTTC

clone_size: once
v_call: TRBV27
j_call: TRBJ2-7
d_call: -
cdr3_aa: CASSFSFLRRGGAEQYF
cdr3_nt: TGTGCCAGCAGTTTTTCCTTCCTCCGCAGGGGTGGTGCCGAGCAGTACTTC

clone_size: -
v_call: TRBV20-1
j_call: TRBJ1-6
d_call: TRBD1
cdr3_aa: CSASPGQTVNSPLHF
cdr3_nt: TGCAGTGCTAGTCCGGGACAGACCGTAAATTCACCCCTCCACTTT

clone_size: -
v_call: TRBV10-3
j_call: TRBJ1-5
d_call: TRBD1
cdr3_aa: CAISDAQGAGNQPQHF
cdr3_nt: TGTGCCATCAGTGATGCGCAGGGGGCTGGCAATCAGCCCCAGCATTTT

clone_size: -
v_call: TRBV27
j_call: TRBJ2-7
d_call: -
cdr3_aa: CASSLSPGLVQYF
cdr3_nt: TGTGCCAGCAGTTTATCCCCAGGCTTGGTGCAGTACTTC

clone_size: -
v_call: TRBV6-5
j_call: TRBJ1-2
d_call: TRBD1
cdr3_aa: CASNPGGVYGYTF
cdr3_nt: TGTGCCAGCAACCCAGGGGGCGTCTATGGCTACACCTTC

clone_size: -
v_call: TRBV13
j_call: TRBJ1-6
d_call: -
cdr3_aa: CASSSGGYNSPLHF
cdr3_nt: TGTGCCAGCAGCTCGGGGGGGTATAATTCACCCCTCCACTTT

clone_size: -
v_call: TRBV18
j_call: TRBJ2-2
d_call: -
cdr3_aa: CASSPITGNTGELFF
cdr3_nt: TGTGCCAGCTCACCAATAACAGGGAACACCGGGGAGCTGTTTTTT

clone_size: -
v_call: TRBV27
j_call: TRBJ2-2
d_call: -
cdr3_aa: CASSLSTSPSYFYTGELFF
cdr3_nt: TGTGCCAGCAGTTTATCGACGTCCCCTAGCTATTTTTACACCGGGGAGCTGTTTTTT

clone_size: -
v_call: TRBV5-5
j_call: TRBJ1-2
d_call: TRBD1
cdr3_aa: CASSLRQGNSGYTF
cdr3_nt: TGTGCCAGCAGCTTGAGACAGGGGAATAGTGGCTACACCTTC

clone_size: -
v_call: TRBV5-1
j_call: TRBJ2-2
d_call: -
cdr3_aa: CASSTGQLPGELFF
cdr3_nt: TGCGCCAGCAGCACCGGACAGCTTCCCGGGGAGCTGTTTTTT

clone_size: -
v_call: TRBV7-9
j_call: TRBJ1-1
d_call: -
cdr3_aa: CASSGRPWGLNTEAFF
cdr3_nt: TGTGCCAGCAGCGGCCGGCCGTGGGGCTTGAACACTGAAGCTTTCTTT

clone_size: -
v_call: TRBV28
j_call: TRBJ1-5
d_call: -
cdr3_aa: CASSNIEGNQPQHF
cdr3_nt: TGTGCCAGCAGCAACATTGAGGGCAATCAGCCCCAGCATTTT

clone_size: -
v_call: TRBV3-1/TRBV3-2
j_call: TRBJ2-3
d_call: -
cdr3_aa: CASSQDAPKRADTQYF
cdr3_nt: TGTGCCAGCAGCCAAGACGCGCCGAAGCGGGCAGATACGCAGTATTTT

clone_size: -
v_call: TRBV5-1
j_call: TRBJ2-1
d_call: TRBD1
cdr3_aa: CASSFDRVPYNEQFF
cdr3_nt: TGCGCCAGCAGCTTCGACAGGGTCCCCTACAATGAGCAGTTCTTC

clone_size: -
v_call: TRBV7-2
j_call: TRBJ1-2
d_call: -
cdr3_aa: CASSFGYGYTF
cdr3_nt: TGTGCCAGCAGCTTCGGCTATGGCTACACCTTC

clone_size: -
v_call: TRBV29-1
j_call: TRBJ2-5
d_call: -
cdr3_aa: CSVDGGQKTQYF
cdr3_nt: TGCAGCGTTGATGGTGGGCAAAAGACCCAGTACTTC

clone_size: -
v_call: TRBV4-3
j_call: TRBJ2-7
d_call: TRBD1
cdr3_aa: CASSRNRATGGGSYEQYF
cdr3_nt: TGCGCCAGCAGCCGGAATCGAGCGACAGGGGGGGGCTCCTACGAGCAGTACTTC

clone_size: -
v_call: TRBV28
j_call: TRBJ1-5
d_call: -
cdr3_aa: CASSLSSGSGNQPQHF
cdr3_nt: TGTGCCAGCAGTTTATCCTCGGGGTCGGGCAATCAGCCCCAGCATTTT

clone_size: -
v_call: TRBV2
j_call: TRBJ1-2
d_call: -
cdr3_aa: CASSELPQGIYGYTF
cdr3_nt: TGTGCCAGCAGTGAATTACCGCAGGGCATCTATGGCTACACCTTC

clone_size: -
v_call: TRBV18
j_call: TRBJ2-6
d_call: -
cdr3_aa: CASSPTVSSGANVLTF
cdr3_nt: TGTGCCAGCTCACCAACAGTTAGCTCTGGGGCCAACGTCCTGACTTTC

clone_size: once
v_call: TRBV15
j_call: TRBJ1-1
d_call: TRBD1
cdr3_aa: CATSTTGTGFNTEAFF
cdr3_nt: TGTGCCACCAGCACGACCGGGACAGGTTTTAACACTGAAGCTTTCTTT

clone_size: -
v_call: TRBV9
j_call: TRBJ1-1
d_call: TRBD1
cdr3_aa: CASSSGQGAYIGTEAFF
cdr3_nt: TGTGCCAGCAGCTCTGGACAGGGGGCTTATATTGGCACTGAAGCTTTCTTT

clone_size: -
v_call: TRBV12-5
j_call: TRBJ2-5
d_call: TRBD2
cdr3_aa: CASGLAGWQETQYF
cdr3_nt: TGTGCTAGCGGGCTAGCGGGGTGGCAAGAGACCCAGTACTTC

clone_size: once
v_call: TRBV4-3
j_call: TRBJ1-1
d_call: -
cdr3_aa: CASSQAQGGRAFF
cdr3_nt: TGCGCCAGCAGCCAAGCTCAGGGCGGACGGGCTTTCTTT

clone_size: -
v_call: TRBV6-2/TRBV6-3
j_call: TRBJ2-2
d_call: -
cdr3_aa: CASSYTLGSTGELFF
cdr3_nt: TGTGCCAGCAGTTATACATTGGGGAGCACCGGGGAGCTGTTTTTT

clone_size: -
v_call: TRBV5-6
j_call: TRBJ1-1
d_call: TRBD1
cdr3_aa: CASSGPGQTNTEAFF
cdr3_nt: TGTGCCAGCAGCGGTCCGGGACAGACGAACACTGAAGCTTTCTTT

clone_size: few
v_call: TRBV7-8
j_call: TRBJ1-6
d_call: TRBD1
cdr3_aa: CASSSTGTGNSPLHF
cdr3_nt: TGTGCCAGCAGCTCGACCGGGACAGGGAATTCACCCCTCCACTTT

clone_size: once
v_call: TRBV6-2/TRBV6-3
j_call: TRBJ2-2
d_call: -
cdr3_aa: CASSYPPPGGGPNTGELFF
cdr3_nt: TGTGCCAGCAGTTACCCCCCCCCGGGCGGGGGCCCGAACACCGGGGAGCTGTTTTTT

clone_size: once
v_call: TRBV30
j_call: TRBJ1-3
d_call: -
cdr3_aa: CAWSGTLSGNTIYF
cdr3_nt: TGTGCCTGGAGTGGGACTTTATCTGGAAACACCATATATTTT

clone_size: -
v_call: TRBV6-5
j_call: TRBJ2-3
d_call: TRBD2
cdr3_aa: CASLAGGLTDTQYF
cdr3_nt: TGTGCCAGCCTAGCGGGGGGGCTCACAGATACGCAGTATTTT

clone_size: -
v_call: TRBV7-2
j_call: TRBJ1-1
d_call: -
cdr3_aa: CASSEGVNTEAFF
cdr3_nt: TGTGCCAGTAGCGAGGGGGTGAACACTGAAGCTTTCTTT

clone_size: once
v_call: TRBV7-2
j_call: TRBJ2-7
d_call: -
cdr3_aa: CASSPVEGRWYEQYF
cdr3_nt: TGTGCCAGCAGCCCCGTCGAGGGAAGATGGTACGAGCAGTACTTC

clone_size: once
v_call: TRBV4-3
j_call: TRBJ2-1
d_call: TRBD1
cdr3_aa: CASSRGDRGLNEQFF
cdr3_nt: TGCGCCAGCAGCCGAGGGGACAGGGGGCTAAATGAGCAGTTCTTC

clone_size: -
v_call: TRBV7-6
j_call: TRBJ2-3
d_call: TRBD2
cdr3_aa: CASSLETAGGQTDTQYF
cdr3_nt: TGTGCCAGCAGCTTAGAGACGGCGGGGGGGCAAACAGATACGCAGTATTTT

clone_size: -
v_call: TRBV6-2/TRBV6-3
j_call: TRBJ2-5
d_call: TRBD2
cdr3_aa: CASSYVRGGTQETQYF
cdr3_nt: TGTGCCAGCAGTTACGTTCGGGGGGGGACCCAAGAGACCCAGTACTTC

clone_size: -
v_call: TRBV28
j_call: TRBJ1-2
d_call: -
cdr3_aa: CASRTVYGYTF
cdr3_nt: TGTGCCAGCAGGACAGTCTATGGCTACACCTTC

clone_size: -
v_call: TRBV9
j_call: TRBJ1-2
d_call: TRBD1
cdr3_aa: CASSVAPGQPNYGYTF
cdr3_nt: TGTGCCAGCAGCGTAGCTCCGGGACAGCCTAACTATGGCTACACCTTC

clone_size: -
v_call: TRBV5-1
j_call: TRBJ2-7
d_call: -
cdr3_aa: CASSEFYEQYF
cdr3_nt: TGCGCCAGCAGTGAGTTCTACGAGCAGTACTTC

clone_size: -
v_call: TRBV5-1
j_call: TRBJ2-3
d_call: TRBD2
cdr3_aa: CASSTGTSGGAVDTQYF
cdr3_nt: TGCGCCAGCAGCACCGGGACTAGCGGGGGGGCAGTAGATACGCAGTATTTT

clone_size: -
v_call: TRBV5-1
j_call: TRBJ2-1
d_call: TRBD2
cdr3_aa: CASNSGGQNEQFF
cdr3_nt: TGCGCCAGCAATAGCGGGGGGCAGAATGAGCAGTTCTTC

clone_size: -
v_call: TRBV28
j_call: TRBJ1-1
d_call: TRBD1
cdr3_aa: CASSTGGGWNTEAFF
cdr3_nt: TGTGCCAGCAGTACAGGGGGCGGGTGGAACACTGAAGCTTTCTTT

clone_size: -
v_call: TRBV19
j_call: TRBJ1-5
d_call: -
cdr3_aa: CASTPTLNQPQHF
cdr3_nt: TGTGCCAGTACCCCAACATTGAATCAGCCCCAGCATTTT

clone_size: -
v_call: TRBV27
j_call: TRBJ2-5
d_call: TRBD1
cdr3_aa: CASSSNRDRGLWKTQYF
cdr3_nt: TGTGCCAGCAGTTCGAACCGGGACAGGGGCTTATGGAAGACCCAGTACTTC

clone_size: -
v_call: TRBV9
j_call: TRBJ1-2
d_call: -
cdr3_aa: CASSEERDGYGYTF
cdr3_nt: TGTGCCAGCAGCGAAGAGAGGGATGGCTATGGCTACACCTTC

clone_size: -
v_call: TRBV4-1
j_call: TRBJ2-1
d_call: -
cdr3_aa: CASSQPRGTSNEQFF
cdr3_nt: TGCGCCAGCAGCCAACCACGCGGCACGAGCAATGAGCAGTTCTTC

clone_size: once
v_call: TRBV7-2
j_call: TRBJ2-1
d_call: TRBD2
cdr3_aa: CASSLLAGVNNEQFF
cdr3_nt: TGTGCCAGCAGCCTTCTAGCGGGGGTAAACAATGAGCAGTTCTTC

clone_size: -
v_call: TRBV30
j_call: TRBJ1-3
d_call: -
cdr3_aa: CAWSRGLNSGNTIYF
cdr3_nt: TGTGCCTGGAGTCGCGGCTTAAACTCTGGAAACACCATATATTTT

clone_size: once
v_call: TRBV28
j_call: TRBJ1-2
d_call: TRBD1
cdr3_aa: CASRVTGTGVNGYTF
cdr3_nt: TGTGCCAGCAGAGTAACCGGGACAGGGGTAAATGGCTACACCTTC

clone_size: -
v_call: TRBV9
j_call: TRBJ2-5
d_call: TRBD1
cdr3_aa: CASSVRGRGETQYF
cdr3_nt: TGTGCCAGCAGCGTCAGGGGGCGAGGGGAGACCCAGTACTTC

clone_size: -
v_call: TRBV7-6
j_call: TRBJ2-5
d_call: -
cdr3_aa: CASSLPPGKTQYF
cdr3_nt: TGTGCCAGCAGCCTACCACCCGGGAAGACCCAGTACTTC

clone_size: -
v_call: TRBV7-2
j_call: TRBJ2-7
d_call: TRBD1
cdr3_aa: CASSYRQGAEQYF
cdr3_nt: TGTGCCAGCAGCTACCGACAGGGAGCCGAGCAGTACTTC

clone_size: -
v_call: TRBV5-1
j_call: TRBJ2-1
d_call: TRBD2
cdr3_aa: CASRNLAGTNNEQFF
cdr3_nt: TGCGCCAGCAGAAACCTAGCGGGGACCAACAATGAGCAGTTCTTC

clone_size: -
v_call: TRBV5-4
j_call: TRBJ2-5
d_call: TRBD1
cdr3_aa: CASSLAPDRGETQYF
cdr3_nt: TGTGCCAGCAGCTTGGCCCCGGACAGGGGAGAGACCCAGTACTTC

clone_size: -
v_call: TRBV7-2
j_call: TRBJ2-3
d_call: -
cdr3_aa: CASSSPGNTDTQYF
cdr3_nt: TGTGCCAGCAGCTCGCCCGGGAACACAGATACGCAGTATTTT

clone_size: -
v_call: TRBV7-2
j_call: TRBJ1-5
d_call: -
cdr3_aa: CASSLAATIDNQPQHF
cdr3_nt: TGTGCCAGCAGCTTAGCGGCCACTATCGACAATCAGCCCCAGCATTTT

clone_size: -
v_call: TRBV9
j_call: TRBJ2-7
d_call: -
cdr3_aa: CASSVGVGVSYEQYF
cdr3_nt: TGTGCCAGCAGCGTAGGGGTAGGGGTATCCTACGAGCAGTACTTC

clone_size: -
v_call: TRBV18
j_call: TRBJ1-6
d_call: -
cdr3_aa: CASSPRDTGGDSPLHF
cdr3_nt: TGTGCCAGCTCACCAAGGGACACCGGTGGGGATTCACCCCTCCACTTT

clone_size: -
v_call: TRBV5-5
j_call: TRBJ1-2
d_call: TRBD1
cdr3_aa: CASSTRQGRDYGYTF
cdr3_nt: TGTGCCAGCAGCACCCGACAGGGGCGTGACTATGGCTACACCTTC

clone_size: -
v_call: TRBV11-2
j_call: TRBJ1-2
d_call: -
cdr3_aa: CASSPAQAVGGYTF
cdr3_nt: TGTGCCAGCAGCCCCGCCCAAGCTGTCGGTGGCTACACCTTC